These T cell receptor beta chains were read from a single sample in a study of blood T cell repertoires in COVID-19. Here immunoSEQ multiplex PCR was the method, and the copy in TCRdb shows in-frame clones only, minus some. The data contain 150,000 to 200,000 clones, more than 75% of them singletons. Material for sequencing was PBMCs or T cells enriched from blood (not recorded which). These receptors came from a woman aged 45-65 years who had recovered from COVID-19. The CDR3 runs from the conserved cysteine through the conserved F or W. The D gene is left open where the match is weak. Some rows have no size entry. The others give once, few or many, or a class for an expanded clone.

d_gene,abundance,v_gene,j_gene,CDR3nt,CDR3aa
.,.,TRBV4-2,TRBJ1-4,TGTGCCAGCAGCCAACGTGGGCCAAATGAAAAACTGTTTTTT,CASSQRGPNEKLFF
.,.,TRBV11-1,TRBJ1-1,TGTGCCAGCAGCTTGGCCTCCAACACTGAAGCTTTCTTT,CASSLASNTEAFF
TRBD1,.,TRBV3-1/TRBV3-2,TRBJ1-1,TGTGCCAGCAGCCAAGAGGACAGGTCGACGACTGAAGCTTTCTTT,CASSQEDRSTTEAFF
.,.,TRBV4-3,TRBJ1-3,TGCGCCAGCAGCCCCTTCCCTGGAAACACCATATATTTT,CASSPFPGNTIYF
TRBD1,.,TRBV2,TRBJ1-1,TGTGCCAGCCGCCAGGGGGGAATGAACACTGAAGCTTTCTTT,CASRQGGMNTEAFF
TRBD1,.,TRBV29-1,TRBJ1-1,TGCAGCGTCGGGAACGGACAGGGGGCCGGAACTGAAGCTTTCTTT,CSVGNGQGAGTEAFF
TRBD1,.,TRBV7-8,TRBJ1-4,TGTGCCAGCAGTCCCGACCCCCCGGGACAGGGGTTCCCCGCAACTAATGAAAAACTGTTTTTT,CASSPDPPGQGFPATNEKLFF
TRBD1,.,TRBV6-6,TRBJ1-1,TGTGCCAGCAGTGCCGGACAGGGTGAAGCTTTCTTT,CASSAGQGEAFF
.,.,TRBV28,TRBJ1-2,TGTGCCAGCGAGGACAGCTTTAACTATGGCTACACCTTC,CASEDSFNYGYTF
TRBD2,.,TRBV7-8,TRBJ2-1,TGTGCCAGCAGCTTAGCCGGGGGGGGCAGCTCCTACAATGAGCAGTTCTTC,CASSLAGGGSSYNEQFF
.,once,TRBV5-4,TRBJ2-1,TGTGCCAGCAGCTTGGCTGGGGGGTACAGCTCCTACAATGAGCAGTTCTTC,CASSLAGGYSSYNEQFF
TRBD1,.,TRBV29-1,TRBJ2-7,TGCAGCGGGCTGACAGGGCAGGGCTACGAGCAGTACTTC,CSGLTGQGYEQYF
.,.,TRBV5-4,TRBJ1-2,TGTGCCAGCAGAAATGCCATCGGAGGGGCAAACTATGGCTACACCTTC,CASRNAIGGANYGYTF
.,.,TRBV19,TRBJ2-4,TGTGCCAGTGAAACGGCAGCGGCCGAAGGCAAAAACATTCAGTACTTC,CASETAAAEGKNIQYF
TRBD1,.,TRBV19,TRBJ2-1,TGTGCCAGTAGGGACAGGGGGGCCTACAATGAGCAGTTCTTC,CASRDRGAYNEQFF
TRBD1,.,TRBV12-3/TRBV12-4,TRBJ2-7,TGTGCCACAGGACAGGGTCGCGAGCAGTACTTC,CATGQGREQYF
TRBD1,.,TRBV5-8,TRBJ1-1,TGTGCCAGCAGCCTGGGAGCGGACAGGGAACTAGTCGGTGAAGCTTTCTTT,CASSLGADRELVGEAFF
.,few,TRBV11-2,TRBJ2-7,TGTGCCAGCAGCTTTACTGGTCGATCCGGAGGATTATACGAGCAGTACTTC,CASSFTGRSGGLYEQYF
.,.,TRBV5-5,TRBJ1-2,TGTGCCAGCAGCGTGACCCGCGGGGCTAACTATGGCTACACCTTC,CASSVTRGANYGYTF
TRBD1,.,TRBV10-3,TRBJ1-3,TGTGCCATCAGTCCGGGACAGGGTCTGGCCGGAAACACCATATATTTT,CAISPGQGLAGNTIYF
.,.,TRBV7-9,TRBJ2-3,TGTGCCAGCAGCTTAGACATCGGGGGAAGCACAGATACGCAGTATTTT,CASSLDIGGSTDTQYF
.,once,TRBV6-5,TRBJ1-2,TGTGCCAGCAGTTACTCGGGCAGGTCGAATGGCTACACCTTC,CASSYSGRSNGYTF
.,.,TRBV19,TRBJ2-5,TGTGCCAGTAGTATAGGCGGGCTCGGCAAAGAGACCCAGTACTTC,CASSIGGLGKETQYF
.,.,TRBV7-2,TRBJ1-4,TGTGCCAGCAGACCTTCGACAGGCTTTAATGAAAAACTGTTTTTT,CASRPSTGFNEKLFF
.,.,TRBV19,TRBJ1-4,TGTGCCAGTACGGGCAGGGTTAATGAAAAACTGTTTTTT,CASTGRVNEKLFF
.,.,TRBV29-1,TRBJ1-1,TGCAGCGCCGGACAGAGCATGAACACTGAAGCTTTCTTT,CSAGQSMNTEAFF
TRBD1,once,TRBV5-6,TRBJ2-4,TGTGCCAGCAGCTTGGGGACAGGGGGCGCGGCCAAAAACATTCAGTACTTC,CASSLGTGGAAKNIQYF
TRBD2,.,TRBV7-9,TRBJ2-7,TGTGCCAGCAGCTTAGGTCTGGCGGGAGAGGGAGGGCAGTACTTC,CASSLGLAGEGGQYF
TRBD1,.,TRBV10-3,TRBJ2-7,TGTGCCATCGGGTGGTCGGGGACAGGGGGGACTCACGAGCAGTACTTC,CAIGWSGTGGTHEQYF
TRBD1,.,TRBV7-2,TRBJ1-4,TGTGCCAGCAGCCCAAACAGGGGGCCGGGTAATGAAAAACTGTTTTTT,CASSPNRGPGNEKLFF
.,.,TRBV3-1/TRBV3-2,TRBJ2-7,TGTGCCAGCAGCCAAACCGAGATGCCTCCCCACGAGCAGTACTTC,CASSQTEMPPHEQYF
.,once,TRBV5-1,TRBJ2-1,TGCGCCAGCAGTCTAACCACTCAACTAGCCAAGGCCGACTACAATGAGCAGTTCTTC,CASSLTTQLAKADYNEQFF
TRBD1,.,TRBV29-1,TRBJ1-2,TGCAGCGCTGCACAGGGGGCTCGCGGCTACACCTTC,CSAAQGARGYTF
TRBD1,.,TRBV6-2/TRBV6-3,TRBJ2-7,TGTGCCAGCAGTTACCTAGGGACAGGGTACGCCTACGAGCAGTACTTC,CASSYLGTGYAYEQYF
TRBD2,.,TRBV28,TRBJ2-7,TGTGCCAGCGGAATCTCCGGGACTAGCGGATCCTACGAGCAGTACTTC,CASGISGTSGSYEQYF
.,.,TRBV11-1,TRBJ2-1,TGTGCCAGCAGCTTAGGGACTTCTCCAGGGGATGAGCAGTTCTTC,CASSLGTSPGDEQFF
TRBD2,.,TRBV5-5,TRBJ2-1,TGTGCCAGCAGCCACCCCGGGGGGACTAGCGGCTACAATGAGCAGTTCTTC,CASSHPGGTSGYNEQFF
TRBD2,few,TRBV7-3,TRBJ2-1,TGTGCCAGCAGCTTAGGAGCGGGAGGGTACAATGAGCAGTTCTTC,CASSLGAGGYNEQFF
.,.,TRBV19,TRBJ2-5,TGTGCCAGTAGTTCGACGACAGGCAGGGAGACCCAGTACTTC,CASSSTTGRETQYF
.,.,TRBV7-2,TRBJ2-1,TGTGCCAGCAGCTTAGAACAGTACAATGAGCAGTTCTTC,CASSLEQYNEQFF
.,.,TRBV18,TRBJ2-7,TGTGCCAGCTCACCCGCGGGCCCCTACGAGCAGTACTTC,CASSPAGPYEQYF